This T cell receptor (beta chain) was observed in a study of shared T cell receptors in the human thymus. The table came from immunoSEQ multiplex PCR; TCRdb's copy has only in-frame clones and leaves some out. The sample has hundreds of thousands of clones; around 87% are singletons. From germline, CDR1 is LNHDA and CDR2 SQIVND (reference sequence). This CDR3 has 15 amino acids. The data also belong to a second study, concerning human thymus T cells. From that report: Thymic samples were excised during corrective heart operations.

The clonotype was recovered from a boy in the first two years of life with a congenital heart defect. Sequenced material: thymocytes. This chain uses TRBV19 with TRBJ1-6, with D possibly matching TRBD1 (6 bases). CDR3 nucleotide sequence: TGTGCACAGGGCCAATCGGGGAGAAGAGGATCACCCCTCCACTTT. Protein: CAQGQSGRRGSPLHF.